These 12 T cell receptor beta chains were sequenced from one sample in a study of T cells in Graves' hyperthyroidism and ophthalmopathy. TCR beta CDR3 sequences were amplified from RNA transcripts. Initially, a first-round RT-PCR of the TCR CDR3 employed the HTBI primer set. One entry per CDR3 protein, called by TCRdb with MiXCR from the multiplex PCR reads. The sample lists about 720,000 distinct CDR3 sequences, around a sixth occurring once. Sequencing input: blood. All receptors come from a woman in her forties or fifties with Graves' hyperthyroidism that later progressed to Graves' ophthalmopathy.

At least ten counts were recorded for this clonotype. The chain carries TRBV5-1 and TRBJ2-7; 7 bases map to TRBD1. CDR1 is SGHRS, CDR2 YFSETQ, per germline. V shed 4 bases and J 6 bases; nucleotides not matched to a gene: 7. The CDR3 has 13 amino acids. CDR3 bases: TGCGCCAGCAGCGGAACAGGGGAACGCGAGCAGTACTTC. Residues: CASSGTGEREQYF.

This clonotype has a count of ten or more. The chain is built from TRBV20-1 and TRBJ2-5; TRBD2 aligns across 8 bases. V gave up 5 bases and J gave up 2 bases; unmatched junction bases: 10. CDR3 length: 15 amino acids. Germline-derived CDR1 and CDR2 are DFQATT and SNEGSKA (reference sequence). CDR3 amino acids: CSAGDPQRGQETQYF. The CDR3 DNA is TGCAGTGCTGGGGACCCACAGCGGGGGCAAGAGACCCAGTACTTC.

This clonotype has a count of ten or more. The chain employs TRBV5-1 and TRBJ1-5; D perhaps matches TRBD1 (5 bases). CDR1 is SGHRS and CDR2 is YFSETQ in the germline V gene. The ends were cut back, 1 base at V and 4 bases at J, with 12 bases in the middle. The CDR3 length is 15 residues. The chain's CDR3 is CASSLTTGANQPQHF. The CDR3 region has the DNA TGCGCCAGCAGCTTGACAACAGGAGCAAATCAGCCCCAGCATTTT.

This clonotype was picked up a small number of times. This rearrangement joins TRBV29-1 to TRBJ2-7; the match to TRBD1 covers 12 bases. J was trimmed by 6 bases and V by 4 bases; bases with no gene match: 1. This CDR3 has 12 amino acids. Per germline, CDR1 SQVTM and CDR2 ANQGSEA. CDR3 sequence: CSVGDRGLEQYF. For the CDR3, the DNA is TGCAGCGTTGGGGACAGGGGGCTCGAGCAGTACTTC.

The DNA of the CDR3 is TGTGCCAGTAGTAGGGGCCAAGCCAACACCGGGGAGCTGTTTTTT. Translated, it gives CASSRGQANTGELFF. This chain connects TRBV19 to TRBJ2-2; TRBD1 is a possible D gene (5 bases). V was cut by 4 bases and J by 2 bases, with 11 bases left in between. Germline CDR1 reads LNHDA; CDR2 reads SQIVND (reference sequence). This CDR3 is built from 15 residues.

This clonotype was observed at least ten times. The chain joins TRBV7-9 to TRBJ1-1; D is possibly TRBD1 (5 bases). The CDR3 spans 13 residues. V was trimmed by 7 bases and J by 1 base, leaving 10 bases between them. In germline, CDR1 is SEHNR, CDR2 FQNEAQ (reference sequence). The CDR3 here is CASTTDRNTEAFF. The CDR3 nucleotides read TGTGCCAGCACTACCGACAGGAACACTGAAGCTTTCTTT.

This clonotype was observed many times. J is TRBJ1-1 and V is TRBV3-1; D not resolved. V dropped 3 bases and J dropped 7 bases, with 12 bases sitting between them. Germline assignment: CDR1 LGHDT and CDR2 YNNKEL (reference sequence). The CDR3 has 13 residues. The chain's CDR3 is CASSHSLWGEAFF. CDR3 sequence (DNA): TGTGCCAGCAGCCATTCTCTCTGGGGTGAAGCTTTCTTT.

V and J are TRBV20-1 and TRBJ1-1; possibly TRBD1 for D (5 bases). The CDR3 consists of 15 residues. The V end was cut by 0 bases, the J end by 5 bases, with 16 bases between. The germline V gene encodes CDR1 DFQATT and CDR2 SNEGSKA (reference sequence). The CDR3 DNA reads TGCAGTGCTAGAGATCCATTTGTAGGGGCAACTGAAGCTTTCTTT. Translated, it gives CSARDPFVGATEAFF.

The chain employs TRBV4-1 and TRBJ1-5; tentatively, D is TRBD1 (6 bases). This CDR3 has 14 amino acids. Germline V gene sequence: CDR1 MGHRA, CDR2 YSYEKL. The germline V and J ends were trimmed by 6 bases and 6 bases, with 15 bases remaining between them. The CDR3 DNA follows: TGCGCCAGCAGGCCCACAGGGCCTGGTCAGCCCCAGCATTTT. Amino acids: CASRPTGPGQPQHF.

The chain has TRBV20-1 and TRBJ2-2; 8 nucleotides match TRBD1. V lost 6 bases to trimming and J lost 7 bases; unmatched junction nucleotides: 10. The CDR3 loop spans 14 amino acids. The V gene's germline CDR1 is DFQATT and CDR2 SNEGSKA (reference sequence). The CDR3 coding sequence is TGCAGTGCGCGTAGCAGGGGGCTGGTCGGGGAGCTGTTTTTT. It specifies CSARSRGLVGELFF.

This clonotype was detected many times. This chain links TRBV7-2 with TRBJ1-5; 8 nucleotides agree with TRBD1. The CDR3 totals 15 residues. With V trimmed by 3 bases and J by 2 bases, 3 bases remained unmatched. In germline, CDR1 is SGHTA, CDR2 FQGNSA. DNA of the CDR3: TGTGCCAGCAGCTTGTGGACAGGGCGCAATCAGCCCCAGCATTTT. Translation gives CASSLWTGRNQPQHF.

This clonotype turned up a few times. The CDR3 region is CATSSISYEQYF. In nucleotides, the CDR3 is TGTGCCACCAGCAGCATCTCCTACGAGCAGTACTTC. The chain carries TRBV15 and TRBJ2-7; D is uncertain. Trimming removed 3 bases from V and 0 bases from J, with 3 bases in between. Germline V gene lookup returns CDR1 LNHNV and CDR2 YYDKDF (reference sequence). CDR3 length equals 12 residues.